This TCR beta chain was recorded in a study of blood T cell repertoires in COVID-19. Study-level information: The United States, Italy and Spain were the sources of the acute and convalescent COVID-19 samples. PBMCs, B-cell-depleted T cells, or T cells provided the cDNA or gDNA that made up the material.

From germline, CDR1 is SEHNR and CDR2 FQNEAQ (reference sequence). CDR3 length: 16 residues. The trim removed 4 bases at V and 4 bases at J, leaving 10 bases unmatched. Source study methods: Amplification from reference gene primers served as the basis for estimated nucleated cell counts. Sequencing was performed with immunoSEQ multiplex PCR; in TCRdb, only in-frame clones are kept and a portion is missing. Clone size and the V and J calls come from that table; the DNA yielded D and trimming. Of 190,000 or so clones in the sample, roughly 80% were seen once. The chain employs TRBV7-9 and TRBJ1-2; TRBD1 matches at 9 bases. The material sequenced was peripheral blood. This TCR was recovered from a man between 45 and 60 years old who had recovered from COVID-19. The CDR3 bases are TGTGCCAGCAGCTCCGAAACAGGGGGCTCAAGCTATGGCTACACCTTC. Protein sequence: CASSSETGGSSYGYTF.